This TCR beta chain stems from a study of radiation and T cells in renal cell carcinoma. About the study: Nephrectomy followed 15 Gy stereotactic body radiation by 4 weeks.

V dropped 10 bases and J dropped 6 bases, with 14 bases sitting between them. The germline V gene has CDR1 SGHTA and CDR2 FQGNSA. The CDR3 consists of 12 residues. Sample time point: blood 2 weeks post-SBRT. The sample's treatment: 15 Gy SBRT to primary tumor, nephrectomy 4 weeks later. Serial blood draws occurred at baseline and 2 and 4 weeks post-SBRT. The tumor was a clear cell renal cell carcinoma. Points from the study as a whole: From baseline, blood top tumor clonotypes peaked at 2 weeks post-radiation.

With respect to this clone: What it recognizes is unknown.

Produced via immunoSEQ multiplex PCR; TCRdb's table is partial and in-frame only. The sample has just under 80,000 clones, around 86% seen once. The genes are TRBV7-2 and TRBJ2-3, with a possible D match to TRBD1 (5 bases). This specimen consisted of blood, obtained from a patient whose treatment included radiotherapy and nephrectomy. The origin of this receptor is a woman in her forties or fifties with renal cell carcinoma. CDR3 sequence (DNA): TGTGCCATCAGGGCAGGAGTGGATACGCAGTATTTT. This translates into CAIRAGVDTQYF.